These T cell receptor beta chains were read from a single sample in a study of T cell clones after liver transplantation. TCRdb's copy holds only in-frame clones and misses some; the assay was immunoSEQ multiplex PCR. The sample has some 80,000 clones, around 84% seen once. Material: CD4+ T cells from blood, obtained less than 50 months after liver transplant. These receptors were obtained from a human patient who received a liver transplant. Some T cells may have originated in the graft donor. The CDR3 runs from the conserved cysteine through the conserved F or W. D genes are given only for firm matches. Part of the rows lack a size; the others show once, few, many or a class for expanded clones.

clone size: .
J gene: TRBJ2-1
V gene: TRBV27
CDR3 length: 16
D gene: .
CDR3 protein: CASSPFRGIIYNEQFF
CDR3 DNA: TGTGCCAGCAGTCCCTTCCGCGGGATCATTTACAATGAGCAGTTCTTC

clone size: .
J gene: TRBJ2-1
V gene: TRBV7-9
CDR3 length: 14
D gene: .
CDR3 protein: CASSLGALWSAQFF
CDR3 DNA: TGTGCCAGCAGCTTAGGGGCACTATGGAGTGCGCAGTTCTTC

clone size: .
J gene: TRBJ2-6
V gene: TRBV7-3
CDR3 length: 15
D gene: .
CDR3 protein: CASSLGASGANVLTF
CDR3 DNA: TGTGCCAGCAGCCTCGGGGCTTCTGGGGCCAACGTCCTGACTTTC

clone size: few
J gene: TRBJ2-2
V gene: TRBV2
CDR3 length: 14
D gene: TRBD1
CDR3 protein: CASRGTANTGELFF
CDR3 DNA: TGTGCCAGCAGGGGGACAGCGAACACCGGGGAGCTGTTTTTT

clone size: .
J gene: TRBJ2-2
V gene: TRBV19
CDR3 length: 16
D gene: .
CDR3 protein: CASSIAAMGATGELFF
CDR3 DNA: TGTGCCAGTAGTATAGCCGCTATGGGGGCCACCGGGGAGCTGTTTTTT

clone size: .
J gene: TRBJ1-4
V gene: TRBV6-5
CDR3 length: 14
D gene: .
CDR3 protein: CASSYRVGGEKLFF
CDR3 DNA: TGTGCCAGCAGTTACAGGGTGGGGGGTGAAAAACTGTTTTTT

clone size: once
J gene: TRBJ2-1
V gene: TRBV9
CDR3 length: 19
D gene: TRBD2
CDR3 protein: CASSVHSGGASIGVNEQFF
CDR3 DNA: TGTGCCAGCAGCGTTCACAGCGGGGGGGCGAGTATAGGTGTCAATGAGCAGTTCTTC

clone size: .
J gene: TRBJ1-1
V gene: TRBV5-5
CDR3 length: 15
D gene: .
CDR3 protein: CASSGEGSTNTEAFF
CDR3 DNA: TGTGCCAGCAGCGGAGAAGGGTCTACGAACACTGAAGCTTTCTTT

clone size: .
J gene: TRBJ2-7
V gene: TRBV18
CDR3 length: 14
D gene: .
CDR3 protein: CASSPSQGRNEQYF
CDR3 DNA: TGTGCCAGCTCACCTTCACAGGGACGCAACGAGCAGTACTTC

clone size: .
J gene: TRBJ2-5
V gene: TRBV6-5
CDR3 length: 16
D gene: TRBD1
CDR3 protein: CASSSHKRTGQETQYF
CDR3 DNA: TGTGCCAGCAGTTCTCACAAGCGGACAGGGCAAGAGACCCAGTACTTC

clone size: .
J gene: TRBJ1-1
V gene: TRBV18
CDR3 length: 12
D gene: .
CDR3 protein: CASSTGDTEAFF
CDR3 DNA: TGTGCCAGCTCCACGGGAGACACTGAAGCTTTCTTT

clone size: .
J gene: TRBJ2-5
V gene: TRBV7-2
CDR3 length: 15
D gene: .
CDR3 protein: CASSLGEEAQETQYF
CDR3 DNA: TGTGCCAGCAGCTTGGGGGAAGAGGCACAAGAGACCCAGTACTTC

clone size: .
J gene: TRBJ1-1
V gene: TRBV28
CDR3 length: 13
D gene: TRBD1
CDR3 protein: CASSETGPTEAFF
CDR3 DNA: TGTGCCAGCAGTGAGACAGGGCCCACTGAAGCTTTCTTT

clone size: .
J gene: TRBJ2-1
V gene: TRBV6-1
CDR3 length: 15
D gene: TRBD2
CDR3 protein: CASSEVGSGVNEQFF
CDR3 DNA: TGTGCCAGCAGTGAGGTCGGTAGCGGGGTCAATGAGCAGTTCTTC

clone size: .
J gene: TRBJ2-7
V gene: TRBV5-1
CDR3 length: 15
D gene: .
CDR3 protein: CASSPSVTVAYEQYF
CDR3 DNA: TGCGCCAGCAGCCCGTCCGTAACGGTTGCCTACGAGCAGTACTTC

clone size: .
J gene: TRBJ2-5
V gene: TRBV5-4
CDR3 length: 15
D gene: TRBD1
CDR3 protein: CASSLGTGYQETQYF
CDR3 DNA: TGTGCCAGCAGCTTGGGGACAGGGTACCAAGAGACCCAGTACTTC

clone size: .
J gene: TRBJ2-6
V gene: TRBV19
CDR3 length: 17
D gene: TRBD1
CDR3 protein: CASRPTQGATGANVLTF
CDR3 DNA: TGTGCCAGTAGACCAACGCAGGGGGCGACTGGGGCCAACGTCCTGACTTTC

clone size: .
J gene: TRBJ2-2
V gene: TRBV5-6
CDR3 length: 19
D gene: .
CDR3 protein: CASSSTAERGPSNTGELFF
CDR3 DNA: TGTGCCAGCAGCTCGACCGCTGAACGGGGACCTTCGAACACCGGGGAGCTGTTTTTT

clone size: .
J gene: TRBJ1-6
V gene: TRBV7-2
CDR3 length: 15
D gene: .
CDR3 protein: CASSFWDKGEFPLHF
CDR3 DNA: TGTGCCAGCAGCTTTTGGGACAAGGGAGAGTTTCCCCTCCACTTT

clone size: .
J gene: TRBJ2-1
V gene: TRBV7-3
CDR3 length: 12
D gene: .
CDR3 protein: CASSLLDNEQFF
CDR3 DNA: TGTGCCAGCAGCTTACTAGACAATGAGCAGTTCTTC

clone size: .
J gene: TRBJ2-7
V gene: TRBV7-2
CDR3 length: 16
D gene: .
CDR3 protein: CASSLGRGQGRNEQYF
CDR3 DNA: TGTGCCAGCAGCTTAGGAAGAGGGCAGGGGCGGAACGAGCAGTACTTC

clone size: once
J gene: TRBJ2-3
V gene: TRBV18
CDR3 length: 15
D gene: .
CDR3 protein: CASSPWPNGSDTQYF
CDR3 DNA: TGTGCCAGCTCACCCTGGCCCAACGGCTCAGATACGCAGTATTTT

clone size: few
J gene: TRBJ2-3
V gene: TRBV28
CDR3 length: 15
D gene: .
CDR3 protein: CASSLGSGWRDTQYF
CDR3 DNA: TGTGCCAGCAGTTTAGGAAGCGGGTGGCGGGATACGCAGTATTTT

clone size: .
J gene: TRBJ2-5
V gene: TRBV20-1
CDR3 length: 11
D gene: .
CDR3 protein: CSVRGLGTQYF
CDR3 DNA: TGCAGTGTGAGGGGTTTGGGGACCCAGTACTTC

clone size: .
J gene: TRBJ2-1
V gene: TRBV25-1
CDR3 length: 14
D gene: .
CDR3 protein: CASSEYGTIDEQFF
CDR3 DNA: TGTGCCAGCAGTGAATACGGAACTATTGATGAGCAGTTCTTC

clone size: .
J gene: TRBJ2-6
V gene: TRBV4-3
CDR3 length: 18
D gene: .
CDR3 protein: CASSHPGLSISGANVLTF
CDR3 DNA: TGCGCCAGCAGCCACCCGGGGCTCTCGATCTCTGGGGCCAACGTCCTGACTTTC

clone size: .
J gene: TRBJ2-5
V gene: TRBV9
CDR3 length: 14
D gene: .
CDR3 protein: CASSVGRGAETQYF
CDR3 DNA: TGTGCCAGCAGCGTAGGACGTGGGGCTGAGACCCAGTACTTC

clone size: .
J gene: TRBJ1-2
V gene: TRBV19
CDR3 length: 9
D gene: .
CDR3 protein: CASSPPHTF
CDR3 DNA: TGTGCCAGTAGTCCCCCCCACACCTTC

clone size: .
J gene: TRBJ2-7
V gene: TRBV27
CDR3 length: 15
D gene: .
CDR3 protein: CASRPKGFAPYEQYF
CDR3 DNA: TGTGCCAGCAGACCCAAGGGGTTTGCCCCCTACGAGCAGTACTTC

clone size: few
J gene: TRBJ1-2
V gene: TRBV29-1
CDR3 length: 10
D gene: .
CDR3 protein: CSVWTVGYTF
CDR3 DNA: TGCAGCGTTTGGACGGTCGGCTACACCTTC

clone size: .
J gene: TRBJ2-3
V gene: TRBV5-1
CDR3 length: 14
D gene: .
CDR3 protein: CASSLELRRDTQYF
CDR3 DNA: TGCGCCAGCAGCTTGGAACTTCGAAGGGATACGCAGTATTTT

clone size: .
J gene: TRBJ2-7
V gene: TRBV6-1
CDR3 length: 13
D gene: TRBD1
CDR3 protein: CASSWGQVPEQYF
CDR3 DNA: TGTGCCAGCAGTTGGGGACAGGTTCCCGAGCAGTACTTC